These 16 T cell receptor beta chains were all obtained from the same sample, sequenced in a study of cytomegalovirus exposure and HLA in healthy donors. The PCR used 60 Vbeta and 13 Jbeta primers. The method was immunoSEQ multiplex PCR; TCRdb's version includes in-frame clones alone and lacks a portion of them. Among 200,000 to 250,000 clones listed, about 80% were seen once. Sequenced material: PBMCs. Receptor source: a man in his late teens or twenties in good health and CMV-seronegative.

The genes are TRBV2 and TRBJ1-2, with D tentatively TRBD1 (6 bases). V lost 4 bases, J lost 8 bases, and 20 bases lay in between. Per germline, CDR1 SNHLY and CDR2 FYNNEI. The CDR3 contains 15 residues. In nucleotides, the CDR3 is TGTGCCAGCAGTGGCCCCCGGGTACAGGGTTGGGGCTACACCTTC. It specifies CASSGPRVQGWGYTF.

This chain uses TRBV7-9 with TRBJ1-2; tentatively, D is TRBD1 (6 bases). Germline assignment: CDR1 SEHNR and CDR2 FQNEAQ (reference sequence). With 0 bases removed from V and 0 bases from J, the gap between germline ends came to 17 bases. CDR3 length: 18 amino acids. In DNA, the CDR3 is TGTGCCAGCAGCTTAGCTCCGGGGTCAGGGGCTGCTAACTATGGCTACACCTTC. Its translation: CASSLAPGSGAANYGYTF.

This chain links TRBV28 with TRBJ2-4; no reliable D call. CDR1 and CDR2 from the germline V gene are MDHEN and SYDVKM. Between the trimmed V and J ends, which lost 4 bases and 3 bases, there was a span of 7 bases. The CDR3 spans 13 residues. This chain's CDR3 is CASSWSDKNIQYF. CDR3 sequence (DNA): TGTGCCAGCAGTTGGAGTGACAAAAACATTCAGTACTTC.

This clone was found a few times. The chain is built from TRBV6-4 and TRBJ2-3; 8 bases match TRBD2. CDR3 length: 16 residues. V dropped 0 bases and J dropped 2; count of bases not matched to a gene: 4. Germline V gives CDR1 MRHNA, CDR2 SNTAGT. The CDR3 coding sequence is TGTGCCAGCAGTGACTCGGCTAGCGGGCCCACAGATACGCAGTATTTT. It yields the protein CASSDSASGPTDTQYF.

This chain links TRBV2 with TRBJ2-5; 8 bases match TRBD2. CDR1 SNHLY and CDR2 FYNNEI come from the germline V gene. J lost 5 bases, V lost 6 bases, and 14 bases had no gene match. The CDR3 totals 16 residues. CDR3 protein: CASRTLAGGIQETQYF. The CDR3 DNA reads TGTGCCAGCAGGACGCTTGCGGGGGGCATACAGGAGACCCAGTACTTC.

The chain employs TRBV7-8 and TRBJ1-2; D remains ambiguous. This CDR3 spans 18 amino acids. The V and J ends lost 1 base and 2 bases respectively, with 20 bases between them. The germline CDR1 and CDR2 sequences are SGHVS and FQNEAQ. The CDR3 DNA is TGTGCCAGCAGCTTAGTAGGTGGGATCTCTGGAGGGAACTATGGCTACACCTTC. Translated: CASSLVGGISGGNYGYTF.

This clone appeared a single time. The rearrangement uses TRBV2 and TRBJ1-1, with TRBD1 matching over 7 bases. The J segment lost 7 bases and the V segment lost 7 bases, leaving 9 bases of the junction unmatched. Germline loops: CDR1 SNHLY, CDR2 FYNNEI. The CDR3 runs to 13 residues. The CDR3 loop is CASNLAGGREAFF. The CDR3 DNA sequence: TGTGCCAGCAACCTAGCAGGGGGGCGTGAAGCTTTCTTT.

The chain carries TRBV11-1 and TRBJ2-5; TRBD2 is a possible D gene (5 bases). The length of the CDR3 is 14 residues. V lost 5 bases and J 3 bases, leaving 13 bases between the germline ends. Germline values: CDR1 SGHAT, CDR2 FQDESV (reference sequence). CDR3 in amino acids: CASSRRVGEETQYF. The CDR3 DNA reads TGTGCCAGCAGCCGCCGGGTCGGGGAAGAGACCCAGTACTTC. Full variable domain (remainder filled in from reference TRBV11-1 and TRBJ2-5): EAEVAQSPRYKITEKSQAVAFWCDPISGHATLYWYRQILGQGPELLVQFQDESVVDDSQLPKDRFSAERLKGVDSTLKIQPAELGDSAMYLCASSRRVGEETQYFGPGTRLLVL.

V and J are TRBV10-3 and TRBJ1-1, with 8 bases aligning to TRBD1. The CDR3 consists of 14 residues. Germline V gene sequence: CDR1 ENHRY, CDR2 SYGVKD. The trim removed 6 bases at V and 5 bases at J, leaving 8 bases unmatched. The CDR3 sequence: CAIRTGTGGTEAFF. The CDR3 coding sequence is TGTGCCATCAGGACCGGGACAGGAGGGACTGAAGCTTTCTTT.

About this clone itself: Sequence at one end of the junction differs from germline and may be a read error. The chain couples TRBV30 to TRBJ1-2; no firm D call. The CDR3 length is 13 residues. Looked up from germline, CDR1 is GTSNPN and CDR2 is SVGIG (reference sequence). The CDR3 DNA reads as TGTGCCTGGAGTGATGAGTCAGTACTTCACAGCCACTTC. It encodes CAWSDESVLHSHF.

The chain has TRBV28 and TRBJ2-7, with D possibly being TRBD2 (6 bases). V lost 8 bases and J lost 3, with 14 bases in between. This CDR3 spans 13 amino acids. Germline CDR1 reads MDHEN; CDR2 reads SYDVKM. The CDR3 region is CASLGDSGYEQYF. The DNA for the CDR3 is TGTGCCAGCTTGGGGGACTCCGGCTACGAGCAGTACTTC.

The sample holds one count of this clone. V and J are TRBV9 and TRBJ2-1; the D gene is possibly TRBD1 (6 bases). This CDR3 contains 12 residues. Per germline, CDR1 SGDLS and CDR2 YYNGEE. The ends were cut back, 3 bases at V and 7 bases at J, with 8 bases in the middle. Here the CDR3 reads CASSGDTNEQFF. Here the CDR3 DNA reads TGTGCCAGCAGCGGGGACACGAATGAGCAGTTCTTC.

This clone was observed a few times. The rearrangement uses TRBV18 and TRBJ2-2; 9 nucleotides align to TRBD1. In germline, CDR1 is KGHSH, CDR2 LQKENI. J was trimmed by 4 bases and V by 6 bases; bases with no gene match: 12. This CDR3 is 17 amino acids long. CDR3 nucleotides: TGTGCCAGCTCCCAATATTCCGGGACAGGGACCACCGGGGAGCTGTTTTTT. Translated, it gives CASSQYSGTGTTGELFF. Filled out from reference TRBV18 and TRBJ2-2, the complete variable domain reads NAGVMQNPRHLVRRRGQEARLRCSPMKGHSHVYWYRQLPEEGLKFMVYLQKENIIDESGMPKERFSAEFPKEGPSILRIQQVVRGDSAAYFCASSQYSGTGTTGELFFGEGSRLTVL.

This chain uses TRBV9 with TRBJ2-5, with D hard to call. V lost 0 bases to trimming and J lost 4 bases, with 13 bases between them. CDR1 SGDLS and CDR2 YYNGEE come from the germline V gene. The CDR3 runs to 15 residues. In DNA, the CDR3 is TGTGCCAGCAGCGTAGGCGGTAATCCGCGAGAGACCCAGTACTTC. Translating it yields CASSVGGNPRETQYF.

The gene calls are TRBV30 and TRBJ2-1, with D hard to call. The V gene's germline CDR1 is GTSNPN and CDR2 SVGIG (reference sequence). The CDR3 covers 13 residues. Trimming shortened V by 5 bases and J by 0 bases, and 8 bases separated the two germline ends. CDR3 sequence reads: CAWSKSSYNEQFF. As DNA, the CDR3 is TGTGCCTGGTCCAAGAGCTCCTACAATGAGCAGTTCTTC.

The chain uses TRBV7-9 and TRBJ2-3; D possibly corresponds to TRBD2 (5 bases). The length of the CDR3 is 15 residues. The V gene's germline CDR1 is SEHNR and CDR2 FQNEAQ (reference sequence). Trimming pared 1 base from V and 1 base from J, leaving 9 bases between. The CDR3 bases are TGTGCCAGCAGCTTAGGACCGGAGGGCACAGATACGCAGTATTTT. Translation gives CASSLGPEGTDTQYF.